This T cell receptor beta chain was sequenced during a study of OX40 agonist ivuxolimab in advanced cancers. Overall study context: Six ivuxolimab dose levels, 0.01 to 10 mg/kg, were given intravenously every 2 weeks. Enrollees could have had prior anti-PD-1, anti-PD-L1 or anti-CTLA-4 therapy, which roughly 40% had received.

The CDR3 runs to 14 residues. Trimming pared 8 bases from V and 6 bases from J, leaving 19 bases between. Germline V lookup: CDR1 ENHRY, CDR2 SYGVKD. The repertoire was sequenced with immunoSEQ multiplex PCR; TCRdb's copy has only in-frame clones and lacks some. The data hold approximately 60,000 clones, with around 93% observed a single time. The specimen comprised CD4+ or CD8+ T cells sorted from blood, sampled in a trial of the OX40 agonist ivuxolimab. The TCR was taken from an adult with an advanced solid tumor such as melanoma, head and neck, liver or kidney cancer. The V gene is TRBV10-3, the J gene TRBJ1-2; the D is unclear. The chain's CDR3 is CAIRSRGKLDGYTF. The CDR3 bases are TGTGCCATCCGATCTCGAGGGAAGCTTGATGGCTACACCTTC.